This T cell receptor beta chain was sequenced in a study of identical twins (dated by TCRdb to about 2016). About the study as a whole: TCR alpha and beta repertoires from monozygotic twins, unrelated adults of various ages and cord blood were deep-sequenced to test whether fetal clonotypes persist. To rule out contamination, the twin experiments were replicated at different times with different library preparation protocols.

Only healthy Caucasian donors were included. The twin cohort consisted of three pairs of female monozygotic twins, all aged about 18 to 29 years. Miltenyi CD45RO+ enrichment and human naive T-cell isolation kits were used to isolate memory (CD45RO+) and naive T cells from PBMC. The CDR3 spans 14 residues, from the cysteine through the phenylalanine. Only the CDR3 portion is preserved as DNA: 42 bases, with reading frame beginning at the first base. For CDR1 and CDR2, the germline V gene (reference sequence) lists SGHNT and YYREEE. V drops 0 bases and J drops 3 bases, leaving 9 bases in between. A note on this clonotype: Its antigen specificity is not known. No base quality values were provided; no much bigger clone lies one nucleotide off.

What the research found in general, with its limitations: Fewer insertions were carried by abundant cord blood beta clonotypes; a weaker similar trend was observed in young adult naive repertoires, while no such trend was observed in memory repertoires. Compared with coincidental sharing between unrelated individuals, out-of-frame TCR alpha sequences shared between twins showed an excess of sequences with low generation probability. Zero-insertion analyses could be partly confounded by invariant T cells such as MAIT and iNKT, although diverse VJ usage argued against such confounding for most clonotypes. Because the same donors could not be followed over many years, conclusions were based on cross-sectional statistical analysis. Out-of-frame TCR alpha sharing in monozygotic twins was systematically underestimated by recombination models, whereas sharing between unrelated individuals was in agreement with the recombination models. The excess sharing between twins in beta out-of-frame sequences was weaker because fewer shared sequences reduced the signal-to-noise ratio.

The library was made by 5' RACE. These reads were obtained on an Illumina HiSeq 2000. Template switching introduced a universal primer binding site; the final cDNA contained a unique molecular identifier, enabling accurate counting of TCR cDNA molecules. Specific primers in the conserved constant-segment region were used to synthesize first-strand cDNA for the TCR alpha and beta chains. To control for contamination, every cDNA library was double barcoded, receiving both a SMART-Mk sample barcode and Illumina barcodes. TruSeq adapter sequences, together with Illumina sample barcodes, were added in two successive PCR steps. Sequencing of the TCR alpha and beta cDNA libraries was done on the Illumina HiSeq platform using custom primers. On the study's bioinformatics: MiGEC was used to process raw reads and extract unique molecular identifiers, and MiXCR was used to find CDR3 positions. Recombination models were inferred per individual with the repgenHMM and IGoR tools using an EM algorithm. Shared clonotype analysis was performed with the tcR package in R, normalizing sharing by the product of cloneset sizes. Out-of-frame nonproductive sequences were analyzed to study raw recombination free of thymic and clonal selection effects. TCRdb passed the public sequencing reads through fastp at Q25 and MiXCR, retaining productive beta sequences. Rows are combined by CDR3 protein, so each entry shows the most common genes and DNA. TCRdb assigned the V and J calls; the authors' analysis was not used. The sample contains fewer than 350,000 distinct CDR3 sequences, 6.5% to 9.5% of them found a single time. The ten top clones hold around 2.1% of the sample.

These sequences were also reported in another study, on yellow fever vaccine responses in identical twins. Taken from the second paper: According to the authors, in identical twins the way T cells responded to vaccination appeared partly convergent and partly personalized. In the study, vaccine-responding T cell clones were precisely tracked in identical twins.

Recombination connected TRBV5-4 to TRBJ1-1; no confident D gene assignment can be made. The TCR was taken from a woman under 30 in good health. The source material was memory (CD45RO+) T cells sorted from blood. The intended sense of this specimen's cell subset or site label: CD45RO+ enriched T cells. In nucleotide form, the sequence is TGTGCCAGCAGCTTGGTTGGGTCAGACACTGAAGCTTTCTTT. Its protein product is CASSLVGSDTEAFF.